Below are 14 T cell receptor beta chains sequenced from a single sample in a study of OX40 agonist ivuxolimab in advanced cancers. Only in-frame clones appear in the TCRdb table, and some are missing; sequencing was by immunoSEQ multiplex PCR. The table lists 78,000 or so clones, around 84% of them singletons. Sample: CD4+ or CD8+ T cells sorted from blood, taken in a trial of the OX40 agonist ivuxolimab. The receptors originated from an adult with an advanced solid tumor such as melanoma, head and neck, liver or kidney cancer.

This chain joins TRBV19 and TRBJ2-5, with TRBD2 as a possible D gene (5 bases). CDR3 length equals 16 residues. The V gene's germline CDR1 is LNHDA and CDR2 SQIVND (reference sequence). With 2 bases removed from V and 5 bases from J, the gap between germline ends came to 18 bases. The CDR3: CASSISEGGSEETQYF. DNA of the CDR3: TGTGCCAGTAGTATATCCGAAGGAGGTAGCGAGGAGACCCAGTACTTC.

The rearrangement joins TRBV19 to TRBJ1-2, with 8 bases matching TRBD1. The CDR3 length is 17 residues. The V gene's germline CDR1 is LNHDA and CDR2 SQIVND (reference sequence). The junction had 11 bases not matched to a gene; V was cut back by 5 bases and J by 0 bases. The CDR3 loop reads CASSPGTGVPTNYGYTF. For the CDR3, the DNA is TGTGCCAGTAGTCCTGGGACAGGAGTCCCCACTAACTATGGCTACACCTTC. Supplemented by reference TRBV19 and TRBJ1-2, the full variable domain reads DGGITQSPKYLFRKEGQNVTLSCEQNLNHDAMYWYRQDPGQGLRLIYYSQIVNDFQKGDIAEGYSVSREKKESFPLTVTSAQKNPTAFYLCASSPGTGVPTNYGYTFGSGTRLTVV.

The rearrangement uses TRBV6-1 and TRBJ2-5; 9 nucleotides match TRBD1. The better agreement between TRBJ2-7 and the DNA end casts doubt on the J call. CDR3 size: 15 residues. The germline CDR1 and CDR2 sequences are MNHNS and SASEGT. DNA for the CDR3: TGTGCCAGCAGACGACAGGGGGTCGGGTCCTACGAGCAGTACTTC. Amino acid sequence: CASRRQGVGSYEQYF.

The V gene is TRBV28, the J gene TRBJ1-6; D not certain. V was shortened by 6 bases and J by 6 bases, with 12 bases between the two germline ends. CDR1 is MDHEN, CDR2 SYDVKM, per germline. The CDR3 has 14 residues. This CDR3 reads CASSLGSINSPLHF. The CDR3 nucleotides read TGTGCCAGCAGCCTCGGGTCTATTAATTCACCCCTCCACTTT. Full variable domain (outside the CDR3, taken from reference TRBV28 and TRBJ1-6): DVKVTQSSRYLVKRTGEKVFLECVQDMDHENMFWYRQDPGLGLRLIYFSYDVKMKEKGDIPEGYSVSREKKERFSLILESASTNQTSMYLCASSLGSINSPLHFGNGTRLTVT.

V gene TRBV6-1 combines with J gene TRBJ1-5, with TRBD1 identical over 11 bases. J lost 4 bases, V lost 6 bases, and 2 bases had no gene match. CDR1 is MNHNS and CDR2 is SASEGT in the germline V gene. The CDR3 is 14 amino acids. In DNA form, the CDR3 reads TGTGCCAGCAGAGGGACAGGGGGGAATCAGCCCCAGCATTTT. This translates into CASRGTGGNQPQHF.

The chain couples TRBV7-9 to TRBJ2-7, with 10 positions matching TRBD2. Per the germline V gene, CDR1 is SEHNR and CDR2 is FQNEAQ (reference sequence). V shed 2 bases and J 7 bases; nucleotides not matched to a gene: 5. The CDR3 runs 14 residues. The CDR3 sequence is CASSLLAGVGEQYF. For the CDR3, the DNA is TGTGCCAGCAGCTTACTAGCGGGAGTAGGGGAGCAGTACTTC.

The chain carries TRBV28 and TRBJ1-5; D remains unclear. This CDR3 contains 17 residues. CDR1 and CDR2 from the germline V gene are MDHEN and SYDVKM. The V gene lost 5 bases and the J gene lost 0 bases, with 17 bases spanning the gap. CDR3 in amino acids: CASSPDRWSLSNQPQHF. As DNA, the CDR3 is TGTGCCAGCAGTCCTGACCGATGGTCGCTTAGCAATCAGCCCCAGCATTTT.

This clone has only a few counts. V usage is TRBV7-9 and J usage is TRBJ2-1; 7 nucleotides match TRBD2. This CDR3 contains 16 residues. Germline CDR1 SEHNR, CDR2 FQNEAQ (reference sequence). With V trimmed by 4 bases and J by 7 bases, 13 bases remained unmatched. CDR3 DNA sequence: TGTGCCAGCAGCTCACATGAGGCGGGAGCAAGGAATGAGCAGTTCTTC. As protein: CASSSHEAGARNEQFF.

This rearrangement joins TRBV5-1 to TRBJ2-5, with no clear D. Trimming took 1 base from V and 0 from J, leaving 7 bases between them. Germline V gene sequence: CDR1 SGHRS, CDR2 YFSETQ. The CDR3 consists of 14 residues. The CDR3 is CASSLTDHQETQYF. For the CDR3, the DNA is TGCGCCAGCAGCTTGACCGACCACCAAGAGACCCAGTACTTC.

V and J are TRBV9 and TRBJ1-2, with a possible D match to TRBD1 (6 bases). V lost 4 bases and J 4 bases, leaving 17 bases between the germline ends. The CDR3 length is 15 residues. The V gene's germline CDR1 is SGDLS and CDR2 YYNGEE. CDR3 coding DNA: TGTGCCAGCAGCCCTGAGGGGGGCGTAGGCTATGGCTACACCTTC. It is translated as CASSPEGGVGYGYTF. Complete variable domain (other parts from reference TRBV9 and TRBJ1-2): DSGVTQTPKHLITATGQRVTLRCSPRSGDLSVYWYQQSLDQGLQFLIQYYNGEERAKGNILERFSAQQFPDLHSELNLSSLELGDSALYFCASSPEGGVGYGYTFGSGTRLTVV.

CDR3: CASSASNNEQFF. For the CDR3, the DNA is TGCGCCAGCAGTGCAAGCAACAATGAGCAGTTCTTC. The chain links TRBV10-1 to TRBJ2-1; no reliable D call. V was clipped by 4 bases and J by 5 bases, with 6 bases between them. In germline, CDR1 is WNHNN, CDR2 SYGVQD (reference sequence). This CDR3 is built from 12 residues.

This clone has a handful of counts. This sequence joins TRBV28 and TRBJ1-2; 7 nucleotides line up with TRBD1. Germline V gives CDR1 MDHEN, CDR2 SYDVKM. V lost 8 bases, J lost 6 bases, and 12 bases stayed unmatched. CDR3 size: 14 residues. In DNA form, the CDR3 reads TGTGCCAGCCACCGCGGAGGGGGCGTCAATGGCTACACCTTC. Protein: CASHRGGGVNGYTF.

The chain links TRBV11-2 to TRBJ1-2, with D uncertain. Germline V lookup: CDR1 SGHAT, CDR2 FQNNGV. The V gene lost 3 bases and the J gene lost 2 bases, with 10 bases spanning the gap. The CDR3 consists of 14 residues. DNA of the CDR3: TGTGCCAGCAGCTTGCCGGGGAGGAACTATGGCTACACCTTC. As protein: CASSLPGRNYGYTF. The full variable domain, in which reference TRBV11-2 and TRBJ1-2 provide the parts outside the CDR3, is EAGVAQSPRYKIIEKRQSVAFWCNPISGHATLYWYQQILGQGPKLLIQFQNNGVVDDSQLPKDRFSAERLKGVDSTLKIQPAKLEDSAVYLCASSLPGRNYGYTFGSGTRLTVV.

This chain uses TRBV7-2 with TRBJ2-1; the D is unclear. Trimming cost V 5 bases and J 5 bases, with 16 bases left between them. Germline lookup yields CDR1 SGHTA and CDR2 FQGNSA. The CDR3 contains 15 residues. The CDR3 nucleotides are TGTGCCAGCAGCCCTCTCGGGTTATTCCACAATGAGCAGTTCTTC. Its translation is CASSPLGLFHNEQFF. The whole variable domain, filled in from reference TRBV7-2 and TRBJ2-1, reads GAGVSQSPSNKVTEKGKDVELRCDPISGHTALYWYRQSLGQGLEFLIYFQGNSAPDKSGLPSDRFSAERTGGSVSTLTIQRTQQEDSAVYLCASSPLGLFHNEQFFGPGTRLTVL.